The 20 T cell receptor beta chains in this list originate from one sample, sequenced in a study of T cell changes during pregnancy in multiple sclerosis. Clones were read by immunoSEQ multiplex PCR, and TCRdb kept only the in-frame ones, dropping some. The table lists 25,000 to 40,000 clones, about 91% of them singletons. Material: CD8+ T cells from peripheral blood mononuclear cells, obtained before pregnancy. The receptor source for this set is a female donor with multiple sclerosis, enrolled in a pregnancy study.

J is TRBJ2-2 and V is TRBV30, with D perhaps matching TRBD2 (5 bases). Deletions cut 2 bases from V and 4 bases from J, with 11 bases between. Germline V gene data show CDR1 as GTSNPN and CDR2 as SVGIG (reference sequence). The length of the CDR3 is 14 residues. CDR3 sequence: CAWSKGSVTGELFF. The CDR3 DNA is TGTGCCTGGAGTAAAGGGAGCGTCACCGGGGAGCTGTTTTTT.

The gene calls are TRBV6-1 and TRBJ2-1, with TRBD2 matching 7 bases. The J segment lost 3 bases and the V segment lost 6 bases, leaving 8 bases of the junction unmatched. The germline CDR1 and CDR2 sequences are MNHNS and SASEGT. This CDR3 is 15 amino acids long. The CDR3 coding sequence is TGTGCCAGCAGCACTTCTAGCGGTTACTACAATGAGCAGTTCTTC. This sequence encodes CASSTSSGYYNEQFF.

This clone was detected only once. The chain combines TRBV28 with TRBJ2-7; the D gene is possibly TRBD2 (5 bases). V lost 2 bases to trimming and J lost 0 bases, with 17 bases between them. The CDR3 spans 17 residues. Germline V gene data show CDR1 as MDHEN and CDR2 as SYDVKM. The CDR3 here is CASSLLATNGISYEQYF. CDR3 in DNA: TGTGCCAGCAGTTTACTCGCCACCAACGGGATCTCCTACGAGCAGTACTTC.

The chain couples TRBV4-2 to TRBJ2-1; TRBD2 is a possible D gene (5 bases). The ends were cut back, 0 bases at V and 5 bases at J, with 17 bases in the middle. The CDR3 loop spans 17 amino acids. Germline V gene sequence: CDR1 LGHNA, CDR2 YNFKEQ. CDR3 nucleotides: TGTGCCAGCAGCCAAGATCCCGGGGTAGGTTTTCACAATGAGCAGTTCTTC. This gives the protein CASSQDPGVGFHNEQFF.

The V and J genes are TRBV5-1 and TRBJ2-7, with D unclear. CDR3 size: 14 residues. Trimming took off 1 base at V and 3 bases at J, with 11 bases between the two ends. Germline CDR1 SGHRS, CDR2 YFSETQ. The CDR3 region has the DNA TGCGCCAGCAGCTTGAAGGCAGGTTTCTACGAGCAGTACTTC. Translated: CASSLKAGFYEQYF.

The chain combines TRBV30 with TRBJ2-2, with unresolved D. The CDR3 covers 15 residues. Germline CDR1 is GTSNPN and CDR2 is SVGIG (reference sequence). V lost 7 bases and J 3 bases, leaving 18 bases between the germline ends. The CDR3 sequence is CASITPPPYTGELFF. CDR3 nucleotide sequence: TGTGCCTCAATAACACCCCCCCCCTACACCGGGGAGCTGTTTTTT.

This clone occurred a few times. The chain has TRBV6-1 and TRBJ2-7; 8 bases line up with TRBD2. Germline V gene data show CDR1 as MNHNS and CDR2 as SASEGT. The CDR3 has 13 amino acids. J was trimmed by 4 bases and V by 7 bases; bases with no gene match: 6. The DNA for the CDR3 is TGTGCCAGCAAGGTAGCGGGAAGGTACGAGCAGTACTTC. This gives the protein CASKVAGRYEQYF.

CDR3 sequence (DNA): TGTGCCAGCAGCTTAGTCGGTAGCGGGAGCATAGGAGAGACCCAGTACTTC. Translation: CASSLVGSGSIGETQYF. The gene calls are TRBV7-9 and TRBJ2-5; the match to TRBD2 covers 9 bases. With 1 base clipped from V and 4 bases from J, the junction kept 10 bases outside the gene matches. Germline values: CDR1 SEHNR, CDR2 FQNEAQ (reference sequence). CDR3 size: 17 residues.

V and J are TRBV28 and TRBJ2-3; D gene uncertain. The length of the CDR3 is 12 residues. V gave up 0 bases and J gave up 6 bases, with 4 bases separating them. Germline V gives CDR1 MDHEN, CDR2 SYDVKM. Here the CDR3 reads CASSLWEDTQYF. The DNA of the CDR3 is TGTGCCAGCAGTTTATGGGAGGATACGCAGTATTTT.

This clone has a single count. The chain employs TRBV15 and TRBJ2-1, with 10 bases identical to TRBD2. Per germline, CDR1 LNHNV and CDR2 YYDKDF (reference sequence). The CDR3 has 14 amino acids. The V gene end was trimmed by 3 bases and the J gene end by 7 bases; junction bases not matched to a gene: 3. CDR3 protein: CATSRRTSGNEQFF. CDR3 nucleotides: TGTGCCACCAGCAGGAGGACTAGCGGTAATGAGCAGTTCTTC.

V gene TRBV6-5 combines with J gene TRBJ2-1; 8 bases fit TRBD2. Germline-derived CDR1 and CDR2 are MNHEY and SVGAGI. The CDR3 has 14 amino acids. With 6 bases clipped from V and 5 bases from J, the junction kept 6 bases outside the gene matches. CDR3 bases: TGTGCCAGCAGACCGGGACTAGGGAACAATGAGCAGTTCTTC. It is translated as CASRPGLGNNEQFF.

This clone has more than one count but fewer than ten. The chain is built from TRBV7-6 and TRBJ1-4; no clear D gene. Trimming shortened V by 5 bases and J by 0 bases, and 13 bases separated the two germline ends. Germline V gene sequence: CDR1 SGHVS, CDR2 FNYEAQ. The CDR3 spans 16 residues. CDR3 region: CASSVGAYATNEKLFF. In DNA, the CDR3 is TGTGCCAGCAGCGTCGGTGCCTATGCAACTAATGAAAAACTGTTTTTT. Full variable domain (remainder filled in from reference TRBV7-6 and TRBJ1-4): GAGVSQSPRYKVTKRGQDVALRCDPISGHVSLYWYRQALGQGPEFLTYFNYEAQQDKSGLPNDRFSAERPEGSISTLTIQRTEQRDSAMYRCASSVGAYATNEKLFFGSGTQLSVL.

The chain joins TRBV9 to TRBJ2-7; D not certain. The CDR3 runs to 14 residues. Trimming took 1 base from V and 6 from J, leaving 14 bases between them. CDR1 and CDR2 (germline): SGDLS, YYNGEE. DNA for the CDR3: TGTGCCAGCAGCGTATCGGGTACTACCTCCGAGCAGTACTTC. Translation: CASSVSGTTSEQYF.

The gene calls are TRBV28 and TRBJ2-7; D is undetermined. CDR3 length: 14 residues. V was shortened by 2 bases and J by 1 base, with 9 bases between the two germline ends. Germline lookup yields CDR1 MDHEN and CDR2 SYDVKM. CDR3 protein: CASSLTTESYEQYF. In nucleotides, the CDR3 is TGTGCCAGCAGTTTAACTACGGAATCCTACGAGCAGTACTTC.

This chain connects TRBV5-1 to TRBJ2-7, with D unclear. Germline lookup yields CDR1 SGHRS and CDR2 YFSETQ. The germline V and J ends were trimmed by 1 base and 5 bases, with 19 bases remaining between them. This CDR3 has 16 residues. CDR3 sequence (DNA): TGCGCCAGCAGCTTGACGGCGCCCGGAGTCCCGGACGAGCAGTACTTC. Protein product: CASSLTAPGVPDEQYF.

V gene TRBV7-6 combines with J gene TRBJ1-4, with 11 bases matching TRBD1. V lost 4 bases, J lost 6 bases, and 4 bases stayed unmatched. Germline V gene lookup returns CDR1 SGHVS and CDR2 FNYEAQ. CDR3 length: 15 residues. CDR3 sequence: CASSSGQGADEKLFF. DNA of the CDR3: TGTGCCAGCAGCTCAGGACAGGGGGCGGATGAAAAACTGTTTTTT.

In its sample, this clone was seen once. The V and J genes are TRBV25-1 and TRBJ2-3; no firm D call. V shed 1 base and J shed 2 bases, with 4 bases lying between them. CDR3 length: 13 amino acids. Germline V lookup: CDR1 MGHDK, CDR2 SYGVNS. The CDR3 spells CASSESNTDTQYF. In DNA form, the CDR3 reads TGTGCCAGCAGTGAATCCAACACAGATACGCAGTATTTT.

The chain joins TRBV6-5 to TRBJ1-2; the match to TRBD1 covers 7 bases. Germline CDR1 reads MNHEY; CDR2 reads SVGAGI. Trimming at V came to 6 bases and at J to 4 bases, leaving 8 bases not matched to a gene. The CDR3 is 14 amino acids. Written as DNA, the CDR3 is TGTGCCAGCAGGGGGACAGATGGAATCTATGGCTACACCTTC. Amino acids: CASRGTDGIYGYTF.

The chain is built from TRBV4-1 and TRBJ2-3; D uncertain. The CDR3 covers 16 residues. With 0 bases removed from V and 2 bases from J, the gap between germline ends came to 12 bases. Germline CDR1 is MGHRA and CDR2 is YSYEKL. CDR3 coding DNA: TGCGCCAGCAGCCAAGAGGGCGCCACCTCCACAGATACGCAGTATTTT. It specifies CASSQEGATSTDTQYF.

The chain links TRBV6-6 to TRBJ2-7; TRBD2 agrees at 9 bases. This CDR3 has 15 amino acids. Unmatched junction bases numbered 11, after V lost 6 bases and J lost 5 bases. CDR1 and CDR2 from the germline V gene are MNHNY and SVGAGI (reference sequence). DNA of the CDR3: TGTGCCAGCAGCGGGCGCGGGAGGGCCTTTGACGAGCAGTACTTC. It is translated as CASSGRGRAFDEQYF.